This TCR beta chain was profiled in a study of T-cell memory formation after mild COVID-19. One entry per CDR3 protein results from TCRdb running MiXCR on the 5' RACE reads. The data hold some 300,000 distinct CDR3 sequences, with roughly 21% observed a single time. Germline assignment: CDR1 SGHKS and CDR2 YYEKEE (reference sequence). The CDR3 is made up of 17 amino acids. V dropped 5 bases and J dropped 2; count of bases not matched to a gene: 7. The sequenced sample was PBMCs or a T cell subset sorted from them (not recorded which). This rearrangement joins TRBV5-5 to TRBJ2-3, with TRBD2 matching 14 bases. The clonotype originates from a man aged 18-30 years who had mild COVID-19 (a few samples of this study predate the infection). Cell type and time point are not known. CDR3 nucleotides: TGTGCCAGCAGTACCGGGACTAGCGGGGGATACACAGATACGCAGTATTTT. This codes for CASSTGTSGGYTDTQYF.